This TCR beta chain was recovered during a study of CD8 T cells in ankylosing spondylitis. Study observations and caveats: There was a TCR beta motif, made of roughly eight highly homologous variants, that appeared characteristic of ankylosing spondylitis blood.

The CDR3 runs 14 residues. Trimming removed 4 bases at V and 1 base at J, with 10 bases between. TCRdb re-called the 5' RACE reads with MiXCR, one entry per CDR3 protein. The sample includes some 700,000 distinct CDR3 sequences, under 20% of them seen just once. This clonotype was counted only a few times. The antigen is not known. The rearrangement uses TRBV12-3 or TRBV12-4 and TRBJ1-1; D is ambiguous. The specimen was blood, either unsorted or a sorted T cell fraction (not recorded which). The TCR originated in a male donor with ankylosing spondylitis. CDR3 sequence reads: CASSSTRGNTEAFF. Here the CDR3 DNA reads TGTGCCAGCAGTTCTACGAGAGGGAACACTGAAGCTTTCTTT.